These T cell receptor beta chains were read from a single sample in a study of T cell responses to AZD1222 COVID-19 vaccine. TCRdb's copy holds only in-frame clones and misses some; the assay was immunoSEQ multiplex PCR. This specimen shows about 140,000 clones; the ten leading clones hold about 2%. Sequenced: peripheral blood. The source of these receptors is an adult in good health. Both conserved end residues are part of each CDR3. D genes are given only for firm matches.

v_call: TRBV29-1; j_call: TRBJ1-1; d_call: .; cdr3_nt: TGCAGCGTTAGGGACGTGAGCACTGAAGCTTTCTTT; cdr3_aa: CSVRDVSTEAFF
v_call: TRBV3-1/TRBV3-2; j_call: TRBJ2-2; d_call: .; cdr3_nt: TGTGCCAGCAGCCGTCAGAGTCCCACCGGGGAGCTGTTTTTT; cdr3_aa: CASSRQSPTGELFF
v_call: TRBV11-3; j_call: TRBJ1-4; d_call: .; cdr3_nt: TGTGCCAGCAGCCGTTCTGGACCAGGGCGTGAAGAAAAACTGTTTTTT; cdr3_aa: CASSRSGPGREEKLFF
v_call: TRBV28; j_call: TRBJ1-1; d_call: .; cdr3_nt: TGTGCCAGCGGCGGGGAATGGGGGGGCAGCACTGAAGCTTTCTTT; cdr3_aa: CASGGEWGGSTEAFF
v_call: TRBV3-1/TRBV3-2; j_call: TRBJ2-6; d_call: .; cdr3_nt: TGTGCCAGCAGCCACCGCCGGTCTGGGGCCAACGTCCTGACTTTC; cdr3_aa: CASSHRRSGANVLTF
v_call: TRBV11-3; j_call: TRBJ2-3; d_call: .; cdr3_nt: TGTGCCAGCAGCTTAGATGCCTATGGGACAGATACGCAGTATTTT; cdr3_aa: CASSLDAYGTDTQYF
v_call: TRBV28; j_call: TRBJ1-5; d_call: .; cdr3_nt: TGTGCCAGCAGAGTAAATAGCAATCAGCCCCAGCATTTT; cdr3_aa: CASRVNSNQPQHF
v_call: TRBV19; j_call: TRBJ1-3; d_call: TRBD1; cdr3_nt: TGTGCCAGTAGTATTTCACCGACAGGGTTTAGGACTGGAAACACCATATATTTT; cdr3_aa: CASSISPTGFRTGNTIYF
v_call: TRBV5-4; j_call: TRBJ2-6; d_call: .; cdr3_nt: TGTGCCAGCAGACCAGAGCCGGGACGGGTCTCTGGGGCCAACGTCCTGACTTTC; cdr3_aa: CASRPEPGRVSGANVLTF
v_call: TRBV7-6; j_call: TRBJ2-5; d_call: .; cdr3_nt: TGTGCCAGCAGCCCATGGGTGGGAGAGACCCAGTACTTC; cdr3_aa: CASSPWVGETQYF
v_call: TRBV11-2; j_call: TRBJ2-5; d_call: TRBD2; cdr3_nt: TGTGCCAGCAGCTTAAAGCTAGCGGGGGGGCTTGAGACCCAGTACTTC; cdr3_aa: CASSLKLAGGLETQYF
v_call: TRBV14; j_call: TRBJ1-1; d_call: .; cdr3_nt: TGTGCCAGCAGCCAAGAGATGGGCACTGAAGCTTTCTTT; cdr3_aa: CASSQEMGTEAFF
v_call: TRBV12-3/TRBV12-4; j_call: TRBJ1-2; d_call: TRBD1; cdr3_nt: TGTGCCAGCAGGGGACAGGGCGACCGTGGCTACACCTTC; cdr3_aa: CASRGQGDRGYTF
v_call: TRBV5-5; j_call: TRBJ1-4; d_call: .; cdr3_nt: TGTGCCAGCAGCTTTCGGGGCTCTAATGAAAAACTGTTTTTT; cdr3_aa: CASSFRGSNEKLFF
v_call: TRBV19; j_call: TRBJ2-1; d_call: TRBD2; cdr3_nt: TGTGCCAGTAGTCCGAGCGGGGGGCGGAACAATGAGCAGTTCTTC; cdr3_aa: CASSPSGGRNNEQFF
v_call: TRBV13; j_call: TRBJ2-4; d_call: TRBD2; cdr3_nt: TGTGCCAGCAGCTTATCCCGACTAGCGGGGGGGCCAGCCAAAAACATTCAGTACTTC; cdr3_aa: CASSLSRLAGGPAKNIQYF
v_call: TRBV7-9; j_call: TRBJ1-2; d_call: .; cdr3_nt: TGTGCCAGCAGCTTAGATCTCTATGGCTACACCTTC; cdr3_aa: CASSLDLYGYTF
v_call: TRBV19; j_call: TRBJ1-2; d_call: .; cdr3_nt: TGTGCCAGTAGTCTACGGAGGGACATATTAAACTATGGCTACACCTTC; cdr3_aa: CASSLRRDILNYGYTF
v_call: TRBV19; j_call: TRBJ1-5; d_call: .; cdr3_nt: TGTGCCAGCAGGCAGGGGATCAATCAGCCCCAGCATTTT; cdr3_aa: CASRQGINQPQHF
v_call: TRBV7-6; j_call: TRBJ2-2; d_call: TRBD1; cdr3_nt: TGTGCCAGCAGCTTAGGGGGGACAGGACCCGCCGGGGAGCTGTTTTTT; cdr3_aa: CASSLGGTGPAGELFF
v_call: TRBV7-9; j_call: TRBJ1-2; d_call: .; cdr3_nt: TGTGCCAGCAGCTTGGGTGACCGAGCTAACTATGGCTACACCTTC; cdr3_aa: CASSLGDRANYGYTF
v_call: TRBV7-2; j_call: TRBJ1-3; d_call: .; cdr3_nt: TGTGCCAGCAGCTTAATCGGCCTTGGAAACACCATATATTTT; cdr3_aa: CASSLIGLGNTIYF
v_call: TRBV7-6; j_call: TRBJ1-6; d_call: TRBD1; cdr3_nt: TGTGCCAGCAGCTTAGGGCGACAGGGCAGTAATTCACCCCTCCACTTT; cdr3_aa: CASSLGRQGSNSPLHF
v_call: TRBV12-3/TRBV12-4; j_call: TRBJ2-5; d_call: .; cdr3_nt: TGTGCCAGCAACGTAGCGGAAAAAGAGACCCAGTACTTC; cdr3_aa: CASNVAEKETQYF
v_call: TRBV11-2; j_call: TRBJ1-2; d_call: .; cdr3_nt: TGTGCCAGCAGCACTCGCTCGATGGGTCGGGGCTACACCTTC; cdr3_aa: CASSTRSMGRGYTF
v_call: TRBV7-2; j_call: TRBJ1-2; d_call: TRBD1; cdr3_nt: TGTGCCAGCAGCTTCAGGAGGGGACAGGGTGGCGGCTACACCTTC; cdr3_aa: CASSFRRGQGGGYTF
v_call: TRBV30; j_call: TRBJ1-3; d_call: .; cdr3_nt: TGTGCCTGGAGTGTACTCCGGGAGGCTGGAAACACCATATATTTT; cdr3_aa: CAWSVLREAGNTIYF
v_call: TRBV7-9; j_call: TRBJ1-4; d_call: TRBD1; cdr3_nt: TGTGCCAGCAGCTTAAAGGGGGGACTAAGAGGTGGGACAGATGAAAAACTGTTTTTT; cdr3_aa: CASSLKGGLRGGTDEKLFF
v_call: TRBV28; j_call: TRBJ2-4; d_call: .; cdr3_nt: TGTGCCAGCAGCCGCGGGACGCTAGCCAAAAACATTCAGTACTTC; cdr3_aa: CASSRGTLAKNIQYF
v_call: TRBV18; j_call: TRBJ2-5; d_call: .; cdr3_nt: TGTGCCAGCTCACCAGGGGTCCTAGAGACCCAGTACTTC; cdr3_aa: CASSPGVLETQYF
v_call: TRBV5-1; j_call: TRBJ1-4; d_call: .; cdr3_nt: TGCGCCAGCACCTTACGGGGCACCGATAATGAAAAACTGTTTTTT; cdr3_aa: CASTLRGTDNEKLFF
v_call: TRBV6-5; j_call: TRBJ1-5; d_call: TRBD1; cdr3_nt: TGTGCCAGCAGGAGGACAGGGGGCGGTCAGCCCCAGCATTTT; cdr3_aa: CASRRTGGGQPQHF
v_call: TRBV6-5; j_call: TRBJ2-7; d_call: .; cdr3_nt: TGTGCCAGCAGGGTCGGACGGCCCTACGAGCAGTACTTC; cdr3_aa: CASRVGRPYEQYF
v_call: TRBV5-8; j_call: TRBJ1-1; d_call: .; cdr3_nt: TGTGCCAGCACCGCACAGGGAATCACTGAAGCTTTCTTT; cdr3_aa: CASTAQGITEAFF
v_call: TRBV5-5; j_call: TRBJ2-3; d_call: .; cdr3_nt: TGTGCCAGCAGCTTGGAACAGAGAGGCACAGATACGCAGTATTTT; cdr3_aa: CASSLEQRGTDTQYF
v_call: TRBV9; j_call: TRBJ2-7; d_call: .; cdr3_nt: TGTGCCAGCAGCCCCCCCCCGGACAAGGAAAGCTCCTACGAGCAGTACTTC; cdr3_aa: CASSPPPDKESSYEQYF
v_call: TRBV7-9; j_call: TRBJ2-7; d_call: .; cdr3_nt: TGTGCCAGCAGCGACCCTTGGGGGGTTGAGCAGTACTTC; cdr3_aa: CASSDPWGVEQYF